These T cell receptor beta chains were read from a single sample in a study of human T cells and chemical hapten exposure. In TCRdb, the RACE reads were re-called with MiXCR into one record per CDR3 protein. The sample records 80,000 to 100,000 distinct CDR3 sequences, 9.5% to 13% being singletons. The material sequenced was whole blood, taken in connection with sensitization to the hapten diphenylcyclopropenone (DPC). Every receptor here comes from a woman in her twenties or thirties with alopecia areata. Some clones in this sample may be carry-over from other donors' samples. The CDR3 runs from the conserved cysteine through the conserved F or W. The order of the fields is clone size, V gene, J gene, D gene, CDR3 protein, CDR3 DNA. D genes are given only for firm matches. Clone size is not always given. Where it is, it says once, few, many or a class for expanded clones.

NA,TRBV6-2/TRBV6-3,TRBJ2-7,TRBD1,CASRLTGGISYEQYF,TGTGCCAGCAGATTGACAGGGGGGATTTCCTACGAGCAGTACTTC
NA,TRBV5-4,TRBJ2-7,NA,CASSDTSSEQYF,TGTGCCAGCAGCGACACTAGCAGCGAGCAGTACTTC
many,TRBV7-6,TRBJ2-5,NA,CASSLGQLQETQYF,TGTGCCAGCAGCTTGGGGCAGCTCCAAGAGACCCAGTACTTC
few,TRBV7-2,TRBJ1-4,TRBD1,CASSAGTGERQLFF,TGTGCCAGCAGCGCCGGGACAGGGGAAAGGCAACTGTTTTTT
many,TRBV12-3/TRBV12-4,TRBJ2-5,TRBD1,CASSFRGTGQETQYF,TGTGCCAGCAGTTTCCGGGGGACAGGGCAAGAGACCCAGTACTTC
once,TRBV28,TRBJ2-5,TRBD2,CASSLRLAGDETQYF,TGTGCCAGCAGTTTAAGATTGGCGGGAGATGAGACCCAGTACTTC
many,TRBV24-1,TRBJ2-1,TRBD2,CATSDRTSGLEQFF,TGTGCCACCAGTGATCGCACTAGCGGGCTTGAGCAGTTCTTC
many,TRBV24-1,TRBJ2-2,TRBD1,CATSDPGQTNTGELFF,TGTGCCACCAGTGACCCGGGACAGACCAACACCGGGGAGCTGTTTTTT
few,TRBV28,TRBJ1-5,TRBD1,CASSLQGASRNQPQHF,TGTGCCAGCAGTCTTCAGGGGGCGAGTCGCAATCAGCCCCAGCATTTT
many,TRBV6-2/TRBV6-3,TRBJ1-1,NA,CASRQPLGTEAFF,TGTGCCAGCAGACAACCCCTGGGGACTGAAGCTTTCTTT
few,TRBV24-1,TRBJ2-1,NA,CATSERPYNEQFF,TGTGCCACCAGTGAAAGGCCCTACAATGAGCAGTTCTTC
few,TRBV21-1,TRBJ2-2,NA,CASSKVKGGTGELFF,TGTGCCAGCAGCAAAGTCAAGGGAGGGACCGGGGAGCTGTTTTTT
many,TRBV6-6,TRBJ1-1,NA,CASSPPGRDPTWTEAFF,TGTGCCAGCAGTCCCCCGGGCCGGGACCCGACGTGGACTGAAGCTTTCTTT
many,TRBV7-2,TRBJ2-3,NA,CASSPSAGTDTQYF,TGTGCCAGCAGCCCTTCAGCCGGCACAGATACGCAGTATTTT
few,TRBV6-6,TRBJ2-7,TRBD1,CASIGPGTGSYEQYF,TGTGCCAGCATTGGACCCGGGACAGGGAGCTACGAGCAGTACTTC
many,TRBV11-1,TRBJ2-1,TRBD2,CASRLTPGLAGYNEQFF,TGTGCCAGCAGACTAACCCCCGGACTAGCGGGTTACAATGAGCAGTTCTTC
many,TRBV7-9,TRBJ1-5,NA,CASSLYSDQPQHF,TGTGCCAGCAGCTTATACTCGGATCAGCCCCAGCATTTT
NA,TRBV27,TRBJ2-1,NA,CASSLPTAYNEQFF,TGTGCCAGCAGCCTCCCGACAGCCTACAATGAGCAGTTCTTC
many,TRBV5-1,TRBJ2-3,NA,CASSLEVTDTQYF,TGCGCCAGCAGCTTGGAGGTCACAGATACGCAGTATTTT
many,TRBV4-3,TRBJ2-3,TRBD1,CASSQGTASTDTQYF,TGCGCCAGCAGCCAGGGGACAGCCAGCACAGATACGCAGTATTTT
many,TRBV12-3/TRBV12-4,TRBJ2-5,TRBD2,CASSLASGQTQYF,TGTGCCAGCAGTTTGGCTAGCGGCCAGACCCAGTACTTC
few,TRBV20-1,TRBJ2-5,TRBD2,CSATLAGGVVETQYF,TGCAGTGCTACCCTAGCGGGGGGCGTGGTCGAGACCCAGTACTTC
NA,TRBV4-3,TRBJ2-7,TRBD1,CASSQAQGSGTGGYEQYF,TGCGCCAGCAGCCAAGCGCAAGGATCCGGGACAGGGGGCTACGAGCAGTACTTC
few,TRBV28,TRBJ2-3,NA,CASSWSDTQYF,TGTGCCAGCAGCTGGTCAGATACGCAGTATTTT
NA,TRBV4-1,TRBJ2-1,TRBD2,CASSRGGLAGGQYNEQFF,TGCGCCAGCAGCCGAGGAGGACTAGCGGGGGGGCAGTACAATGAGCAGTTCTTC
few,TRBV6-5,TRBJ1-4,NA,CASRNAGQHEKLFF,TGTGCCAGCAGAAACGCGGGGCAACACGAAAAACTGTTTTTT
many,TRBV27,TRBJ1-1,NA,CASGDTSLGRTEAFF,TGTGCCAGCGGGGACACCTCTCTAGGAAGGACTGAAGCTTTCTTT
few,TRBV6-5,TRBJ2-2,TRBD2,CASSSARLAGVRGELFF,TGTGCCAGCAGTTCCGCCCGACTAGCGGGGGTTAGAGGGGAGCTGTTTTTT
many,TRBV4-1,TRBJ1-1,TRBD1,CASSTYPRDRGSGTEAFF,TGCGCCAGCAGCACGTATCCCCGGGACAGGGGCTCGGGGACTGAAGCTTTCTTT
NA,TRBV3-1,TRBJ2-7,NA,CASSQGPGGAHEQYF,TGTGCCAGCAGCCAAGGCCCCGGGGGAGCCCACGAGCAGTACTTC